This T cell receptor beta chain was identified during a study of blood T cell repertoires in COVID-19. Overall study context: PBMCs, B-cell-depleted T cells, or T cells provided the cDNA or gDNA that made up the material.

Repertoires were generated with immunoSEQ multiplex PCR, while TCRdb's copy carries only in-frame clones and drops some. The data contain some 80,000 clones, roughly 85% of them seen just once; the ten biggest clones take up more than 9.5%. The sequence was obtained from a man aged 50 or older with COVID-19, enrolled during active disease. The sample was peripheral blood.

CDR3 in amino acids: CASRDGTGGWEPQHF. The DNA for the CDR3 is TGTGCCAGCCGAGACGGGACAGGGGGCTGGGAGCCCCAGCATTTT. The chain is built from TRBV6-5 and TRBJ1-5; TRBD1 aligns across 12 bases. CDR3 length: 15 residues. J lost 8 bases, V lost 8 bases, and 10 bases had no gene match. In germline, CDR1 is MNHEY, CDR2 SVGAGI.